Only one count was recorded for the clone carrying this TCR beta chain. The antigen remains undetermined. This record comes from a study of cytomegalovirus exposure and HLA in healthy donors. Notes on the study in general: Earlier analysis yielded a pattern in which most TCR beta V segments were productive about 87% or about 30% of the time. Near-uniform donor sequencing depth was presumed by presence/absence analyses. In terms of immune exposure information, only CMV serostatus was available.

The PCR employed 60 Vbeta primers together with 13 Jbeta primers. Source study methods: Some 11 million of the 60 million to 80 million unique TCR beta chains counted in a later analysis were shared. The protocol was immunoSEQ multiplex PCR, while the TCRdb copy is restricted to in-frame clones and leaves out a portion. V and J calls and clone size are as listed in that table; D and trimming were resolved from the DNA. The data contain 150,000 to 200,000 clones, 65% to 85% of them singletons. The CDR3 loop spans 16 amino acids. The rearrangement joins TRBV21-1 to TRBJ1-5; the table names TRBD1, a call not compared with the DNA. TRBV21-1 is given as a pseudogene. The clonotype was recovered from a girl under 18 in good health and CMV-seropositive. The source material was PBMCs. The CDR3 loop is CASSRLQGAPDQPQHF. Here the CDR3 DNA reads TGTGCCAGCAGCCGCTTACAGGGGGCGCCGGATCAGCCCCAGCATTTT.